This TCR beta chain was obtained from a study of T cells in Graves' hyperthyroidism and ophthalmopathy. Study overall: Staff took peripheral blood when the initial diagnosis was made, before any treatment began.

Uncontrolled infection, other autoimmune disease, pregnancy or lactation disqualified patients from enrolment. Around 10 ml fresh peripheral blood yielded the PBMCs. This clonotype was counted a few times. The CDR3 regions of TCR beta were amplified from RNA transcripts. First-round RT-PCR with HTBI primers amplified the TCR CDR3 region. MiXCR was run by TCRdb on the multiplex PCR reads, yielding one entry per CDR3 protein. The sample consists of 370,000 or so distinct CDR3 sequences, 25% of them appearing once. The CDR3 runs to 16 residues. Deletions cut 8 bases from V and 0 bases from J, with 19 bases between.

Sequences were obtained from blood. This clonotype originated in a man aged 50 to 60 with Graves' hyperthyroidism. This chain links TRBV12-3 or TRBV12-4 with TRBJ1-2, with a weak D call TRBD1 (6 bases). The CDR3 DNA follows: TGTGCCAGCCATCACCCGGGACAACTAGCTAACTATGGCTACACCTTC. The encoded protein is CASHHPGQLANYGYTF.